This T cell receptor beta chain appears in the sequencing data of a study of shared clonotypes between healthy human individuals. Study-level information: CD4 naive and memory got three plates each, CD8 naive two, CD8 memory one.

In germline, CDR1 is ENHRY, CDR2 SYGVKD. The CDR3 runs to 13 residues. V lost 7 bases and J lost 7; bases outside the gene matches: 1. Several immunoSEQ plates held equal portions of the genomic DNA taken from each subset. Clones were sequenced by immunoSEQ multiplex PCR, and TCRdb holds only the in-frame ones, with some missing. In the table there are roughly 680,000 clones, roughly 72% of which are singletons. The sequencing sample was made of memory CD4+ T cells sorted from blood. Sample subset: CD45RA-negative fraction. The J gene is TRBJ2-5, the V gene TRBV10-3, with 15 bases that match TRBD2. The source of this sequence is a woman in her 30s in good health. Here the CDR3 DNA reads TGTGCCATCATGGGACTAGCGGGAGGGACCCAGTACTTC. Protein sequence: CAIMGLAGGTQYF.